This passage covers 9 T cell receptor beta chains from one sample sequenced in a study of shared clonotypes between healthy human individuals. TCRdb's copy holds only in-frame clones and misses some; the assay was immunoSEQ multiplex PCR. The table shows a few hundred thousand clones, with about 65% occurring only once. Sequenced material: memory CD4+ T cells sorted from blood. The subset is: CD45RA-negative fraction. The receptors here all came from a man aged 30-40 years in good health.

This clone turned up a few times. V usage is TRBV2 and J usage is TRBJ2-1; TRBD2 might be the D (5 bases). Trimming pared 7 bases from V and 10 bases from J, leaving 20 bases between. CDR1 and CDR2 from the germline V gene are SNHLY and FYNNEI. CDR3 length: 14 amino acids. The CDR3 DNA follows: TGTGCCAGCATTTTAGAGACTAACCTTTACGAGCAGTTCTTC. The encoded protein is CASILETNLYEQFF. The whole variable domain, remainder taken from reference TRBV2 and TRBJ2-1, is EPEVTQTPSHQVTQMGQEVILRCVPISNHLYFYWYRQILGQKVEFLVSFYNNEISEKSEIFDDQFSVERPDGSNFTLKIRSTKLEDSAMYFCASILETNLYEQFFGPGTRLTVL.

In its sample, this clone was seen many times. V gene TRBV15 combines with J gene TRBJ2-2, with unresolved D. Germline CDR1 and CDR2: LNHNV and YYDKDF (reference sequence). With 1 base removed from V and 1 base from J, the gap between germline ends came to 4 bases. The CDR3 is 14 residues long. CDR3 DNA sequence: TGTGCCACCAGCAGAGGATGGAACACCGGGGAGCTGTTTTTT. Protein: CATSRGWNTGELFF.

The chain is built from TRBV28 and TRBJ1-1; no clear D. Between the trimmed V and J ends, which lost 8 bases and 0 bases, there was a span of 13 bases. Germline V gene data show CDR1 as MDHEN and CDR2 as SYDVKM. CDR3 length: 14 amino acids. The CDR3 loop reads CASGTYSVNTEAFF. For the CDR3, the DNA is TGTGCCAGCGGCACGTACTCGGTGAACACTGAAGCTTTCTTT.

The CDR3 is CASSSRLAPYEQYF. DNA of the CDR3: TGTGCCAGTAGTTCAAGACTAGCGCCCTACGAGCAGTACTTC. V and J are TRBV19 and TRBJ2-7; TRBD2 matches 8 bases. The CDR3 runs 14 residues. V shed 5 bases, J shed 2 bases, and the junction held 5 bases outside the gene matches. CDR1 is LNHDA, CDR2 SQIVND, per germline (reference sequence).

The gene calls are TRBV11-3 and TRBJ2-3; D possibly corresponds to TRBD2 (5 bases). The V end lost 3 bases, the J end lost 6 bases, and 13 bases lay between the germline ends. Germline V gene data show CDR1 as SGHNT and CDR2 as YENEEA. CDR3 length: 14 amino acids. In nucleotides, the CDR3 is TGTGCCAGCAGCTTCGCGGGCGGAAGGGATACGCAGTATTTT. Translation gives CASSFAGGRDTQYF.

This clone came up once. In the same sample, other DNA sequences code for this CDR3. The CDR3 DNA follows: TGTGCCAGCAGCTTAGTACAGAATGAGCAGTTCTTC. It yields the protein CASSLVQNEQFF. The chain couples TRBV7-6 to TRBJ2-1; no reliable D call. Trimming pared 1 base from V and 7 bases from J, leaving 5 bases between. Per germline, CDR1 SGHVS and CDR2 FNYEAQ. The CDR3 loop spans 12 amino acids.

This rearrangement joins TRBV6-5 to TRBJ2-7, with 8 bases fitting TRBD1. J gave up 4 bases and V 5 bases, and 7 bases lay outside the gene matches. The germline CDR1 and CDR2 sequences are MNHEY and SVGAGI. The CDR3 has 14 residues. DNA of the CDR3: TGTGCCAGCAGTCGACGGACAGGGTATTACGAGCAGTACTTC. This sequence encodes CASSRRTGYYEQYF.

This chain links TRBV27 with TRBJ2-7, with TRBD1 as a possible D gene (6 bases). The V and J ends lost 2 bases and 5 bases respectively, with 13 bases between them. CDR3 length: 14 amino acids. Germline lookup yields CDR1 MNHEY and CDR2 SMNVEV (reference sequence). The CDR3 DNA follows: TGTGCCAGCAGTTTAATCGCAGGGGTGGACGAGCAGTACTTC. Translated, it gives CASSLIAGVDEQYF.

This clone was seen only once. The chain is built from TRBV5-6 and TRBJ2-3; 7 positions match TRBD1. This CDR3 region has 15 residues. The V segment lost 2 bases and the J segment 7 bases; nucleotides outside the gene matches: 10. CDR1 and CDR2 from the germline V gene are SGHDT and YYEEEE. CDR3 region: CASSFTGVGVYTQYF. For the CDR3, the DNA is TGTGCCAGCAGCTTTACAGGGGTTGGGGTGTATACGCAGTATTTT.